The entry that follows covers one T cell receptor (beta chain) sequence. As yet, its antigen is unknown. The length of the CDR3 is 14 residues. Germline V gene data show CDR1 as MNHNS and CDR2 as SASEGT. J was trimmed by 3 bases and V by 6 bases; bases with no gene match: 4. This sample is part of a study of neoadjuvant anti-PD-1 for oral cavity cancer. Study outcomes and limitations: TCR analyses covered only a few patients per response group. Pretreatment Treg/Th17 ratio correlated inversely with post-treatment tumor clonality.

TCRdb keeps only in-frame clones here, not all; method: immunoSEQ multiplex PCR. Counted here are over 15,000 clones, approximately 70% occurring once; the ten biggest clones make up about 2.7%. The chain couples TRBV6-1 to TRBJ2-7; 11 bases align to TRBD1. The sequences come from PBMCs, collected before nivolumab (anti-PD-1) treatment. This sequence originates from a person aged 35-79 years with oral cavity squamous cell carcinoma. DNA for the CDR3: TGTGCCAGCAGATCCGGGACAGGGGGCTACGAGCAGTACTTC. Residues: CASRSGTGGYEQYF.